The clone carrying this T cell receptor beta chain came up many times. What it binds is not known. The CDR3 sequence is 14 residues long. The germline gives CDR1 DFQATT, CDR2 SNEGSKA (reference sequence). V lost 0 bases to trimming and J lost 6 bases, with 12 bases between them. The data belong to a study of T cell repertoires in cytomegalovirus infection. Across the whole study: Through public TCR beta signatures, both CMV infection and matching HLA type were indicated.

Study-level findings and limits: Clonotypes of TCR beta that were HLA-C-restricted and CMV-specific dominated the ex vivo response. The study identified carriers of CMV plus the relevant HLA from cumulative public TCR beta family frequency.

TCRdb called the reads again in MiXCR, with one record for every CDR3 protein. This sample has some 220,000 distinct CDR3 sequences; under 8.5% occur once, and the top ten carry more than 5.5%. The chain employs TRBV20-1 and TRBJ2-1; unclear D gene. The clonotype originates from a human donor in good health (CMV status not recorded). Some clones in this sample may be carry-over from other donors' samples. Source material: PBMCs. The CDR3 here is CSARDPTWGNEQFF. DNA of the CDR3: TGCAGTGCTAGAGATCCAACTTGGGGCAATGAGCAGTTCTTC.